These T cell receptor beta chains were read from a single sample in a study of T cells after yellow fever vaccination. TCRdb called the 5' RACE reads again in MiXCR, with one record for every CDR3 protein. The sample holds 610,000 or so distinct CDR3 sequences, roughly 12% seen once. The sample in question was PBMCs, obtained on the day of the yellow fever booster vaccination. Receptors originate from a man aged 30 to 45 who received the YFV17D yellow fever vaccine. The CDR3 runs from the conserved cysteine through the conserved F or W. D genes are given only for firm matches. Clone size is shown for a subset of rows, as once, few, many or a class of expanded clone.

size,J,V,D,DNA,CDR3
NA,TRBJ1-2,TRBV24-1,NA,TGTGCCACCAGTCGGGACACCAACTATGGCTACACCTTC,CATSRDTNYGYTF
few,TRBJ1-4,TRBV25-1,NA,TGTGCCAGCAGTGTGCAGGGTCATCGTGAAAAACTGTTTTTT,CASSVQGHREKLFF
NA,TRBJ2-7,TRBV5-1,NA,TGCGCCAGCAGCGCTCCCGGGACCCCGGGCGACGAGCAGTACTTC,CASSAPGTPGDEQYF
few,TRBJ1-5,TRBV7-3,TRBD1,TGTGCCAGCAGCCCGTCGACAGGGCGGAATCAGCCCCAGCATTTT,CASSPSTGRNQPQHF
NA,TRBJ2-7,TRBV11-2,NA,TGTGCCAGCAGCCCTTATCCTGGCGAGCAGTACTTC,CASSPYPGEQYF
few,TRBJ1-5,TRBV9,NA,TGTGCCAGCAGCGGCCCCTCAGGGGCTCCCCAGCATTTT,CASSGPSGAPQHF
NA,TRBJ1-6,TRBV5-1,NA,TGCGCCAGCAGCTTGGAATACAATTCACCCCTCCACTTT,CASSLEYNSPLHF
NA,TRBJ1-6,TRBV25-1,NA,TGTGCCAGCAGCTGGGGGGGGGATAATTCACCCCTCCACTTT,CASSWGGDNSPLHF
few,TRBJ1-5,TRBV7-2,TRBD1,TGTGCCAGCAGCTTAGGTGGGACAGGGGTGCGTCAGCCCCAGCATTTT,CASSLGGTGVRQPQHF
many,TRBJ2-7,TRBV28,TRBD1,TGTGCCAGCAGCCCCCGGACAGGGGAATACGAGCAGTACTTC,CASSPRTGEYEQYF
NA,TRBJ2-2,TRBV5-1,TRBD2,TGCGCCAGCAGCTTGGCCGATAGCGGGAGGGGCACCGGGGAGCTGTTTTTT,CASSLADSGRGTGELFF
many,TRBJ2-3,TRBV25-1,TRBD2,TGTGCCAGCAGTGACCTAACTAGCGGGAGGGCAGGAGATACGCAGTATTTT,CASSDLTSGRAGDTQYF
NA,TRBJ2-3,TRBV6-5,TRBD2,TGTGCCAGCAGTTTACTAGCGGGTTTTTTAGATACGCAGTATTTT,CASSLLAGFLDTQYF
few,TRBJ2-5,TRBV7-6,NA,TGTGCCAGCAGCTTGGGCAGCTTCCAAGAGACCCAGTACTTC,CASSLGSFQETQYF
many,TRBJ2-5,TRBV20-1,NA,TGCAGTGCTACACAAGAGACCCAGTACTTC,CSATQETQYF
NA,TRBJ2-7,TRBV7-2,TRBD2,TGTGCCAGCAGCGTCGGACTAGCGGGAAGTCCCTACGAGCAGTACTTC,CASSVGLAGSPYEQYF
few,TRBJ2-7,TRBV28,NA,TGTGCCAGCAGTTTTGGGGTGGGACGCTCACCCTACGAGCAGTACTTC,CASSFGVGRSPYEQYF
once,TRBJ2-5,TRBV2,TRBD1,TGTGCCAGCAGTAATACAGGGGAAGAGACCCAGTACTTC,CASSNTGEETQYF
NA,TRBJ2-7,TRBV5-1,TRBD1,TGCGCCAGCAGCTTGGAAGGGGGCCCGGCATCCTACGAGCAGTACTTC,CASSLEGGPASYEQYF
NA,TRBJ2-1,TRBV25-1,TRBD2,TGTGCCAGCACTGCGGGACTAGCGGGTGCCTCCAACTACAATGAGCAGTTCTTC,CASTAGLAGASNYNEQFF
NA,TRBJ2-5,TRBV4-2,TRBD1,TGTGCCAGCAGCCACGATTCAGGGGGCGCGGAGACCCAGTACTTC,CASSHDSGGAETQYF
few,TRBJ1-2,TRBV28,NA,TGTGCCAGCAGTTTAAGGGGATACAACTATGGCTACACCTTC,CASSLRGYNYGYTF
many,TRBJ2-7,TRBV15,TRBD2,TGTGCCACCAGCAGAGAGCGGGAGAAGTCCTACGAGCAGTACTTC,CATSREREKSYEQYF
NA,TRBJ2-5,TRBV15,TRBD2,TGTGCCACCAGCCAAGCGGGAAGCGGGAGTGGGCAAGAGACCCAGTACTTC,CATSQAGSGSGQETQYF
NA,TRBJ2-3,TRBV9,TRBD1,TGTGCCAGCAGCCCGGGACAGCCATGGACTAGCACAGATACGCAGTATTTT,CASSPGQPWTSTDTQYF
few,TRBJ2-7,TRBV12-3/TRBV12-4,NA,TGTGCCAGCGCCGGGACGGAGGGGCACAGGCAGTACTTC,CASAGTEGHRQYF
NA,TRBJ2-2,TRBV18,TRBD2,TGTGCCAGCTCACCACCGACCGGGAGGGAAACCGGGGAGCTGTTTTTT,CASSPPTGRETGELFF
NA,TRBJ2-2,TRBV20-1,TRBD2,TGCAGTGCTAGTCCAAGCGGGAGAGGTCTCGTGGAGCTGTTTTTT,CSASPSGRGLVELFF
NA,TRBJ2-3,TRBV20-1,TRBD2,TGCAGTGCTAGTACGGCGGGAGTAGGCGGAGATACGCAGTATTTT,CSASTAGVGGDTQYF
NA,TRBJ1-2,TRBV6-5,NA,TGTGCCAGCACTAGGGACGGGCTCTATGGCTACACCTTC,CASTRDGLYGYTF
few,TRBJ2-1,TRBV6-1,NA,TGTGCCAGCAGTCTTTCCCTTGCAGGATACAATGAGCAGTTCTTC,CASSLSLAGYNEQFF
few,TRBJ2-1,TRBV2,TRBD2,TGTGCCAGCGGGACTAGCCGGAATGAGCAGTTCTTC,CASGTSRNEQFF
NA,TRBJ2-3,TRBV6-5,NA,TGTGCCAGCAGTTATATAGCGGACACAGATACGCAGTATTTT,CASSYIADTDTQYF
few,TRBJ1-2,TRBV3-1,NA,TGTGCCAGCAGCCAAGGGGAACCGACGGGCTATGGCTACACCTTC,CASSQGEPTGYGYTF
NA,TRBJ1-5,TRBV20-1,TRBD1,TGCAGTGCTAGAGTTCAGAGGGGACAGGGGTTCAATCAGCCCCAGCATTTT,CSARVQRGQGFNQPQHF
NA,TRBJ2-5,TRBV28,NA,TGTGCCAGCAGTTTGGTAGGGTTGGCCCAGTACTTC,CASSLVGLAQYF
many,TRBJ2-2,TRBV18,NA,TGTGCCAGCTCACCTAATAAGGCGCCCGGGGAGCTGTTTTTT,CASSPNKAPGELFF
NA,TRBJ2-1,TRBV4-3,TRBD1,TGCGCCAGCAGCCAGGACAGGGGGCGAGGGTACAATGAGCAGTTCTTC,CASSQDRGRGYNEQFF
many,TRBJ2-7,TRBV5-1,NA,TGCGCCAGCAGCCTGGTAGGTGCCTCCTACGAGCAGTACTTC,CASSLVGASYEQYF
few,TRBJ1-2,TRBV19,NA,TGTGCCACTACAACAGGTCTAAACTATGGCTACACCTTC,CATTTGLNYGYTF
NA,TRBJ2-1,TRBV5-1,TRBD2,TGCGCCAGCAGCTTGTCTAGCGGGGCCCTTTGGGAGCAGTTCTTC,CASSLSSGALWEQFF
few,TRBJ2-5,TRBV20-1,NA,TGCAGTGCTAGACCGGGAGCAAAAGAGACCCAGTACTTC,CSARPGAKETQYF
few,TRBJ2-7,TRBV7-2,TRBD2,TGTAGTAGCGGGAGGCTCTCCTACGAGCAGTACTTC,CSSGRLSYEQYF
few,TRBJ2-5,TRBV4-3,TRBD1,TGCGCCAGCAGCCAAGGCGCAGGGGGCTGGGAGACCCAGTACTTC,CASSQGAGGWETQYF
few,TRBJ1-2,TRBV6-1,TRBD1,TGTGCCAGCAGTGACTGGGACAGCATTGGCTACACCTTC,CASSDWDSIGYTF
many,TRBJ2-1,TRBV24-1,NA,TGTGCCACCAGTGAGTTGGGGTCTCAGAATGAGCAGTTCTTC,CATSELGSQNEQFF
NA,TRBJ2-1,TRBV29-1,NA,TGCAGCGTTGCCCACAATGAGCAGTTCTTC,CSVAHNEQFF
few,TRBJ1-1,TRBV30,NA,TGTGCCTGGATGCTAGAGGTGAACACTGAAGCTTTCTTT,CAWMLEVNTEAFF
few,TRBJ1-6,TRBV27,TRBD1,TGTGCCAGCAGTGGCTCAGGGGGTGCCTATAATTCACCCCTCCACTTT,CASSGSGGAYNSPLHF
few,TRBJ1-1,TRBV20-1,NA,TGCAGTGCTAGAAGGCCCCAGACGGGGAACACTGAAGCTTTCTTT,CSARRPQTGNTEAFF
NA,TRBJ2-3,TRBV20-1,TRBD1,TGCAGTGCTAGATCCCAGGGGGCAGATACGCAGTATTTT,CSARSQGADTQYF
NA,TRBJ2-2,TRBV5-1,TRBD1,TGCGCCAGCAGTAGCAGGGGGTCGGACTCCGCGAACACCGGGGAGCTGTTTTTT,CASSSRGSDSANTGELFF
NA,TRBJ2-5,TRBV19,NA,TGTGCCAGTAGTAGGGGCGGACTTGAAGAGACCCAGTACTTC,CASSRGGLEETQYF
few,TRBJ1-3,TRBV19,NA,TGTGCCAGTACCTCTCCGGGCAGAATCTCTGGAAACACCATATATTTT,CASTSPGRISGNTIYF